A selection of T cell receptor beta chains follows, all from one sample in a study of blood T cell repertoires in COVID-19. Repertoires were generated with immunoSEQ multiplex PCR, while TCRdb's copy carries only in-frame clones and drops some. The sample lists fewer than 110,000 clones, about 90% occurring once. The sequencing input was peripheral blood. These receptors were obtained from a woman younger than 45 with acute or convalescent COVID-19. CDR3s include the opening cysteine and the closing phenylalanine or tryptophan. D genes are given only for firm matches. Clone size is not always given. Where it is, it says once, few, many or a class for expanded clones.

clone_size j_call d_call v_call cdr3_nt cdr3_aa
NA TRBJ2-2 NA TRBV11-3 TGTGCCAGCAGCGTCAGGGTCCGGGCCACCGGGGAGCTGTTTTTT CASSVRVRATGELFF
NA TRBJ1-2 NA TRBV28 TGTGCCAGCACCGATACCCAGAGGGATGGCTACACCTTC CASTDTQRDGYTF
NA TRBJ1-3 NA TRBV28 TGTGCCAGCATCGGGTTCAACACCATATATTTT CASIGFNTIYF
NA TRBJ1-2 NA TRBV5-8 TGTGCCAGCAGCTTGGGGACTTTCAGGATCGGCGATGGCTACACCTTC CASSLGTFRIGDGYTF
NA TRBJ1-1 NA TRBV6-5 TGTGCCAGCAGTTACGGTGCAGGGGTTGACACTGAAGCTTTCTTT CASSYGAGVDTEAFF
NA TRBJ2-7 TRBD1 TRBV5-5 TGTGCCAGCAGGGAAGGACAGGGGGAAGCCTACGAGCAGTACTTC CASREGQGEAYEQYF
NA TRBJ1-3 TRBD1 TRBV4-3 TGCGCCAGCAGCCTCGGACAGGGGGTTACCGGAAACACCATATATTTT CASSLGQGVTGNTIYF
NA TRBJ1-5 NA TRBV9 TGTGCCAGCAGCGCCGGCGCAGGGGACCTGCAACCCCAGCATTTT CASSAGAGDLQPQHF
NA TRBJ1-4 NA TRBV28 TGTGCCAGCAGCGCAGAGGCAATTAAAGGTGAAAAACTGTTTTTT CASSAEAIKGEKLFF
NA TRBJ1-1 TRBD1 TRBV2 TGTGCCAGCGGACAGGCGATGAACACTGAAGCTTTCTTT CASGQAMNTEAFF
NA TRBJ1-1 TRBD1 TRBV6-5 TGTGCCAGCAGTTACGGGACAGGGGGAACTGAAGCTTTCTTT CASSYGTGGTEAFF
NA TRBJ2-7 TRBD2 TRBV7-2 TGTGCCAGCAGCTTAGAGGGGACTAGCGGGAGGGGTGAGCAGTACTTC CASSLEGTSGRGEQYF
NA TRBJ1-5 TRBD1 TRBV11-3 TGTGCCAGCAGCGCAGGACAGGGAAGCAATCAGCCCCAGCATTTT CASSAGQGSNQPQHF
NA TRBJ2-6 NA TRBV9 TGTGCCAGCGGTAGATCAGACAGGGGGGCCAACGTCCTGACTTTC CASGRSDRGANVLTF
NA TRBJ1-2 NA TRBV5-4 TGTGCCAGCAGCTCGATGAGAGATTATGGCTACACCTTC CASSSMRDYGYTF
NA TRBJ1-5 NA TRBV30 TGTGCCTGGAGTGTACCCGACAGGTGGGGACAGCCCCAGCATTTT CAWSVPDRWGQPQHF
NA TRBJ1-1 NA TRBV29-1 TGCAGCGCCACGACCACAGGGTTCGGTGAAGCTTTCTTT CSATTTGFGEAFF
NA TRBJ1-1 NA TRBV28 TGTGCCAGCAGTCCGCCAAGCGGGAGGAACACTGAAGCTTTCTTT CASSPPSGRNTEAFF
NA TRBJ1-2 TRBD1 TRBV3-1/TRBV3-2 TGTGCCAGCAGCCAAGCTAATAATCGGGGACAGCCTTCAACCAACTATGGCTACACCTTC CASSQANNRGQPSTNYGYTF
NA TRBJ1-6 NA TRBV11-3 TGTGCCAGCAGCTCTTTGGGCAGCAGAAATAATTCACCCCTCCACTTT CASSSLGSRNNSPLHF
few TRBJ1-1 TRBD1 TRBV6-6 TGTGCCAGCAGTCGAGAAACAGGGGGGCGGGCTTTGGACACTGAAGCTTTCTTT CASSRETGGRALDTEAFF
NA TRBJ1-1 NA TRBV6-6 TGTGCCAGCAGTTACGGGGGGGCGACTGAAGCTTTCTTT CASSYGGATEAFF
NA TRBJ2-1 TRBD2 TRBV7-3 TGTGCCAGCAGCTTTCTTCCCCCTAGCGGGAGGCCCCAGAACAATGAGCAGTTCTTC CASSFLPPSGRPQNNEQFF
NA TRBJ1-3 TRBD1 TRBV4-1 TGCGCCAGCAGCCAATCCTCCTTCCGAGGGGGCGGAAACACCATATATTTT CASSQSSFRGGGNTIYF
few TRBJ2-1 TRBD2 TRBV7-3 TGTGCCAGCAGCCCCGTAGCGGGGAGCTCCTACAATGAGCAGTTCTTC CASSPVAGSSYNEQFF
NA TRBJ2-3 TRBD2 TRBV4-1 TGCGCCAGCAGCCAAAGGCACTCCGGGACTAGCGGGAAGACGTCAGTTACAGATACGCAGTATTTT CASSQRHSGTSGKTSVTDTQYF